The T cell receptor beta chain described here comes from a study of T cell responses to AZD1222 COVID-19 vaccine. Germline CDR1 MGHDK, CDR2 SYGVNS. The CDR3 runs to 14 residues. Trimming removed 7 bases from V and 7 bases from J, with 16 bases in between. Sequenced by immunoSEQ multiplex PCR; TCRdb stores in-frame clones only, minus some. The sample contains about 140,000 clones, more than 85% of which appear only once. The TCR sequence derives from an adult in good health. V and J are TRBV25-1 and TRBJ1-4; D remains ambiguous. The sample in question was peripheral blood, obtained on day 0 of AZD1222 vaccination. The CDR3, as DNA: TGTGCCAGCAACTACCTTGGATTGGGTGAAAAACTGTTTTTT. Translation gives CASNYLGLGEKLFF.